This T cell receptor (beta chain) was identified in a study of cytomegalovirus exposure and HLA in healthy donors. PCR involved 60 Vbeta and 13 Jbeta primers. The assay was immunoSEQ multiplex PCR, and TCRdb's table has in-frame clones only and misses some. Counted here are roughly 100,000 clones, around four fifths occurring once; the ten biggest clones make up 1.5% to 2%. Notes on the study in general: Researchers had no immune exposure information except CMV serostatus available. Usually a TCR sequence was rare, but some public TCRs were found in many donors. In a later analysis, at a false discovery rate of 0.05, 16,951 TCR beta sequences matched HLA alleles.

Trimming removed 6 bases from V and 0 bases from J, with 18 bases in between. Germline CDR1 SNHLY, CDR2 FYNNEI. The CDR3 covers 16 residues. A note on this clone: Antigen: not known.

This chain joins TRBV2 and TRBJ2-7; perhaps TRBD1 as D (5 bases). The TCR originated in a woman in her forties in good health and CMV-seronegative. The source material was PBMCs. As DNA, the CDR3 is TGTGCCAGCAGGGACATACTATGGCGGAGCTCCTACGAGCAGTACTTC. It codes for CASRDILWRSSYEQYF.